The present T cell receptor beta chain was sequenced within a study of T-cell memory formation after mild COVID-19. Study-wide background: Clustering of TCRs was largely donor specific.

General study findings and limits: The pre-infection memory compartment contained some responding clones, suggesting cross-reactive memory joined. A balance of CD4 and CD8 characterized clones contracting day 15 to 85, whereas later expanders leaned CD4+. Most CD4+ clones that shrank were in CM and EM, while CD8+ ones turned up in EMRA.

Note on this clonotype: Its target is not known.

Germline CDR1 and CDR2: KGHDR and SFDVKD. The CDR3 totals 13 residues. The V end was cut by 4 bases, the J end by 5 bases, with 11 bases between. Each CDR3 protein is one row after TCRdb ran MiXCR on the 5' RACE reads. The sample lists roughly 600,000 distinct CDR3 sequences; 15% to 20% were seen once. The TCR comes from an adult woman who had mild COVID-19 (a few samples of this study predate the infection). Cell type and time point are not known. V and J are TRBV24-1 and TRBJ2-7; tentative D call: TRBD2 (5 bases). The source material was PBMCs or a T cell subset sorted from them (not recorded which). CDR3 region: CATSDQRGHEQYF. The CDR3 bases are TGTGCCACCAGTGACCAAAGAGGGCACGAGCAGTACTTC.